This T cell receptor (beta chain) was retrieved from a study of molecular identifiers for immune sequencing clone quantification. Study results and limitations: Molecules of identical TCR sharing a barcode could underestimate highly expanded clone sizes. Over 99% of CMV-specific effector molecules, but under 1% of naive ones, were in clones above 20 copies.

Previously described methods and listed TCR primers produced bulk TCR libraries. TCRdb re-called the PCR reads through MiXCR, storing one row per CDR3 protein. The table has about 640,000 distinct CDR3 sequences, just under 20% seen once. Naive CD8 T cell sorting was performed on the CD8+CD4-CCR7+CD45RA+ phenotype. CDR1 is MGHRA and CDR2 is YSYEKL in the germline V gene. CDR3 size: 15 residues. This clonotype was detected only a few times. Its antigen is unidentified. A junction boundary mismatches the germline segment, possibly from a read error. This sequence originates from a human donor in good health. Some libraries in this study had Jurkat cell RNA spiked in. The sample taken for sequencing was naive CD8+ T cells from blood, with Jurkat cell RNA spiked in. The subset was: FACS-sorted CD8+CD4-CCR7+CD45RA+ naive T cells. The V and J genes are TRBV4-1 and TRBJ2-7, with 8 bases lining up with TRBD1. Here the CDR3 reads CASSQDLAGGYGQYF. In DNA, the CDR3 is TGCGCCAGCAGCCAAGACCTGGCAGGGGGCTACGGGCAGTACTTC.